Each of the 22 T cell receptor beta chains below was sequenced from the same sample in a study of blood T cell repertoires in COVID-19. Assay used: immunoSEQ multiplex PCR; TCRdb lists only in-frame clones, some missing. This table holds 250,000 to 350,000 clones, about nine tenths found once. The sequenced sample was peripheral blood. These receptors originate from a woman aged 40 to 49 who had recovered from COVID-19.

V and J are TRBV5-1 and TRBJ1-6; possibly TRBD1 for D (6 bases). V was shortened by 4 bases and J by 10 bases, with 12 bases between the two germline ends. The CDR3 consists of 13 residues. Germline V gene sequence: CDR1 SGHRS, CDR2 YFSETQ. The DNA for the CDR3 is TGCGCCAGCAGCGTCACAGGGAACTCACCCCTCCACTTT. It yields the protein CASSVTGNSPLHF. Supplemented by reference TRBV5-1 and TRBJ1-6, the full variable domain reads KAGVTQTPRYLIKTRGQQVTLSCSPISGHRSVSWYQQTPGQGLQFLFEYFSETQRNKGNFPGRFSGRQFSNSRSEMNVSTLELGDSALYLCASSVTGNSPLHFGNGTRLTVT.

The CDR3 loop is CASSLGLASSYEQYF. CDR3 nucleotides: TGTGCCAGCAGCCTAGGACTAGCGAGCTCCTACGAGCAGTACTTC. This sequence joins TRBV9 and TRBJ2-7, with 9 bases aligning to TRBD2. Looked up from germline, CDR1 is SGDLS and CDR2 is YYNGEE. The CDR3 runs to 15 residues. With V trimmed by 4 bases and J by 0 bases, 5 bases remained unmatched.

The J gene is TRBJ2-2, the V gene TRBV5-4; 7 positions match TRBD1. The junction had 2 bases not matched to a gene; V was cut back by 0 bases and J by 6 bases. Germline V gene sequence: CDR1 SGHNT, CDR2 YYREEE (reference sequence). The CDR3 spans 14 residues. CDR3 DNA sequence: TGTGCCAGCAGCTTGGTTCAGGGGGCCGGGGAGCTGTTTTTT. Translated, it gives CASSLVQGAGELFF. Full variable domain (rest looked up from reference TRBV5-4 and TRBJ2-2): ETGVTQSPTHLIKTRGQQVTLRCSSQSGHNTVSWYQQALGQGPQFIFQYYREEENGRGNFPPRFSGLQFPNYSSELNVNALELDDSALYLCASSLVQGAGELFFGEGSRLTVL.

This rearrangement joins TRBV15 to TRBJ2-3, with TRBD2 as a possible D gene (5 bases). The germline gives CDR1 LNHNV, CDR2 YYDKDF (reference sequence). V was pared by 0 bases and J by 4 bases, with 14 bases between. The CDR3 has 16 residues. The CDR3: CATSREAGRVADTQYF. CDR3 sequence (DNA): TGTGCCACCAGCAGAGAAGCTGGGAGAGTGGCAGATACGCAGTATTTT.

The V and J genes are TRBV7-9 and TRBJ2-2; a possible D gene is TRBD2 (6 bases). This CDR3 spans 16 amino acids. The germline V and J ends were trimmed by 5 bases and 0 bases, with 13 bases remaining between them. The V gene's germline CDR1 is SEHNR and CDR2 FQNEAQ (reference sequence). This chain's CDR3 is CASSRGTGTNTGELFF. The CDR3 bases are TGTGCCAGCAGCCGGGGGACGGGCACGAACACCGGGGAGCTGTTTTTT.

The chain employs TRBV5-1 and TRBJ2-5; D might be TRBD2 (5 bases). The V gene lost 0 bases and the J gene lost 1 base, with 13 bases spanning the gap. This CDR3 contains 16 residues. Germline V lookup: CDR1 SGHRS, CDR2 YFSETQ. CDR3: CASSLEARLTQETQYF. DNA for the CDR3: TGCGCCAGCAGCTTGGAAGCGAGACTAACCCAAGAGACCCAGTACTTC.

The chain uses TRBV7-6 and TRBJ2-1, with 12 bases identical to TRBD2. The CDR3 covers 15 residues. After removal of 3 bases from V and 8 bases from J, the junction contained 5 bases not matched to a gene. Germline V gene sequence: CDR1 SGHVS, CDR2 FNYEAQ. For the CDR3, the DNA is TGTGCCAGCAGCTTTACGACTAGCGGGAGCGATGAGCAGTTCTTC. Its translation: CASSFTTSGSDEQFF.

The V and J genes are TRBV7-3 and TRBJ2-1, with 10 bases fitting TRBD2. V lost 1 base, J lost 9 bases, and 15 bases stayed unmatched. Per germline, CDR1 SGHTA and CDR2 FQGTGA. The CDR3 is 18 amino acids. The CDR3 nucleotides are TGTGCCAGCAGCTTAAAGTCTAGCGGGAGCCTCGCCCCCGCTGAGCAGTTCTTC. Translating gives CASSLKSSGSLAPAEQFF.

This sequence joins TRBV18 and TRBJ2-1; 11 nucleotides align to TRBD2. V lost 4 bases and J lost 7; bases outside the gene matches: 3. Looked up from germline, CDR1 is KGHSH and CDR2 is LQKENI. The CDR3 loop spans 14 amino acids. CDR3 in DNA: TGTGCCAGCTCACAGGGACTAGCGGAAAATGAGCAGTTCTTC. Residues: CASSQGLAENEQFF.

The J gene is TRBJ2-5, the V gene TRBV27; 8 nucleotides align to TRBD1. V lost 1 base and J lost 4; bases outside the gene matches: 5. Germline CDR1 MNHEY, CDR2 SMNVEV (reference sequence). The CDR3 spans 15 residues. The chain's CDR3 is CASSLYQGAVETQYF. CDR3 coding DNA: TGTGCCAGCAGTTTATATCAGGGGGCGGTAGAGACCCAGTACTTC.

CDR3: CASSVGAEHEQYF. The CDR3 DNA is TGTGCCAGCAGCGTGGGGGCCGAACACGAGCAGTACTTC. The chain carries TRBV9 and TRBJ2-7, with D perhaps TRBD1 (6 bases). CDR3 length: 13 residues. Germline V CDR1 and CDR2: SGDLS, YYNGEE. Trimming took off 2 bases at V and 5 bases at J, with 11 bases between the two ends.

The rearrangement links TRBV3-1 (or the pseudogene TRBV3-2) to TRBJ2-5; 7 positions match TRBD1. CDR1 LGHDT and CDR2 YNNKEL come from the germline V gene (reference sequence). CDR3 length equals 15 residues. Unmatched junction bases numbered 9, after V lost 4 bases and J lost 4 bases. CDR3 amino acids: CASSLRRGGGETQYF. DNA for the CDR3: TGTGCCAGCAGCCTCAGGAGAGGGGGCGGAGAGACCCAGTACTTC.

The chain has TRBV6-5 and TRBJ1-5; TRBD1 matches at 9 bases. Per germline, CDR1 MNHEY and CDR2 SVGAGI. Unmatched junction bases numbered 9, after V lost 3 bases and J lost 6 bases. The CDR3 length is 16 residues. CDR3: CASSYPTGGAGQPQHF. CDR3 nucleotides: TGTGCCAGCAGTTATCCCACAGGGGGCGCAGGTCAGCCCCAGCATTTT.

A single count supports this clone. The rearrangement uses TRBV11-2 and TRBJ2-5; D may be TRBD1 (5 bases). This CDR3 has 17 amino acids. V lost 1 base and J 1 base, leaving 16 bases between the germline ends. CDR1 and CDR2 (germline): SGHAT, FQNNGV. As DNA, the CDR3 is TGTGCCAGCAGCTTAGTTATACCCCTCCAGGGCCAAGAGACCCAGTACTTC. It specifies CASSLVIPLQGQETQYF.

The V and J genes are TRBV2 and TRBJ2-3; tentatively, D is TRBD2 (7 bases). CDR1 and CDR2 (germline): SNHLY, FYNNEI. The CDR3 length is 16 residues. Trimming cost V 6 bases and J 2 bases, with 18 bases left between them. The DNA of the CDR3 is TGTGCCAGCAGGAGGGGGGGGAGCGGGATCACAGATACGCAGTATTTT. Its translation: CASRRGGSGITDTQYF.

The chain recombines TRBV19 with TRBJ1-4; 8 bases agree with TRBD1. The CDR3 is 14 residues long. Germline CDR1 and CDR2: LNHDA and SQIVND (reference sequence). V lost 4 bases and J lost 4; bases outside the gene matches: 2. CDR3 sequence: CASSTGTGNEKLFF. The CDR3, as DNA: TGTGCCAGTAGTACGGGGACAGGTAATGAAAAACTGTTTTTT.

The genes are TRBV15 and TRBJ2-1, with a weak D call TRBD1 (6 bases). V was trimmed by 1 base and J by 5 bases, leaving 15 bases between them. Germline CDR1 reads LNHNV; CDR2 reads YYDKDF (reference sequence). The CDR3 spans 16 residues. This CDR3 reads CATSRAGEKINNEQFF. The DNA for the CDR3 is TGTGCCACCAGCAGAGCAGGGGAGAAGATTAACAATGAGCAGTTCTTC.

The V and J genes are TRBV7-9 and TRBJ1-5; D call uncertain. Germline V gene lookup returns CDR1 SEHNR and CDR2 FQNEAQ (reference sequence). The CDR3 extends over 16 amino acids. V lost 2 bases to trimming and J lost 0 bases, with 11 bases between them. The CDR3: CASSLFDGNSNQPQHF. CDR3 in DNA: TGTGCCAGCAGCTTATTCGACGGGAATAGCAATCAGCCCCAGCATTTT.

The CDR3 DNA follows: TGTGCCAGCTCAGCCACTAGCGGGAGGGCCGGGGAGACCCAGTACTTC. It encodes CASSATSGRAGETQYF. The chain uses TRBV18 and TRBJ2-5; TRBD2 matches at 13 bases. V shed 5 bases and J 5 bases; nucleotides not matched to a gene: 8. The CDR3 has 16 amino acids. CDR1 is KGHSH, CDR2 LQKENI, per germline.

This chain joins TRBV21-1 and TRBJ2-7; the D segment call TRBD1 is taken from the table without a DNA check. TRBV21-1 is shown as a pseudogene. The CDR3 covers 14 residues. CDR3 in DNA: TGTGCCAGCACCTCTCAGGGGGGCTCTTACGAGCAGTACTTC. Amino acid sequence: CASTSQGGSYEQYF.

Only a few counts were recorded for this clone. The CDR3: CASSLGETNEKLFF. CDR3 DNA: TGCGCCAGCAGCTTGGGGGAGACTAATGAAAAACTGTTTTTT. This chain uses TRBV5-1 with TRBJ1-4; D uncertain. Germline V gene lookup returns CDR1 SGHRS and CDR2 YFSETQ. Trimming removed 0 bases at V and 2 bases at J, with 5 bases between. This CDR3 region has 14 residues.

This clone is a singleton in its sample. The CDR3: CASRSTSDSSYEQYF. The CDR3 nucleotides are TGTGCCAGCAGGTCAACGTCTGACAGCTCCTACGAGCAGTACTTC. V is TRBV5-4 and J is TRBJ2-7; a weak D match, TRBD1 (5 bases). V gave up 5 bases and J gave up 0 bases, with 15 bases separating them. CDR1 is SGHNT, CDR2 YYREEE, per germline (reference sequence). This CDR3 comprises 15 residues.